The 8 T cell receptor beta chains listed next were all sequenced from one sample in a study of shared clonotypes between healthy human individuals. Measured with immunoSEQ multiplex PCR; TCRdb has only the in-frame clones, and not every one. The sample lists under 2,000,000 clones, roughly 94% occurring once. CD8 cells regarded as naive lacked CD45RO, were positively chosen for CCR7, and omitted terminally differentiated effector memory CD45RA+ cells. The material sequenced was naive CD8+ T cells sorted from blood. These receptors were collected from a young man in good health.

This chain connects TRBV4-3 to TRBJ2-5, with a tentative D call TRBD2 (5 bases). Germline V gene lookup returns CDR1 LGHNA and CDR2 YSLEER. Trimming cost V 0 bases and J 5 bases, with 13 bases left between them. The CDR3 is 15 residues long. Written as DNA, the CDR3 is TGCGCCAGCAGCCAAGATCTCGCTAGCTCGGAGACCCAGTACTTC. Translation gives CASSQDLASSETQYF.

The CDR3 reads CASSWRGEVYEQYF. CDR3 nucleotides: TGTGCCAGCAGCTGGAGAGGGGAGGTCTACGAGCAGTACTTC. The V call is TRBV7-2, the J call TRBJ2-7, with a weak D call TRBD2 (6 bases). The V and J ends lost 4 bases and 3 bases respectively, with 13 bases between them. The CDR3 sequence is 14 residues long. Germline lookup yields CDR1 SGHTA and CDR2 FQGNSA.

V is TRBV7-9 and J is TRBJ1-5; possible D gene TRBD1, 6 bases. This CDR3 is built from 17 residues. Germline loops: CDR1 SEHNR, CDR2 FQNEAQ (reference sequence). The V end was cut by 1 base, the J end by 6 bases, with 19 bases between. The DNA for the CDR3 is TGTGCCAGCAGCTTAGGTTGGGCGGGGGCGCCCGGTCAGCCCCAGCATTTT. This translates into CASSLGWAGAPGQPQHF.

This chain connects TRBV5-1 to TRBJ2-2; TRBD2 matches 10 bases. V shed 3 bases, J shed 4 bases, and the junction held 3 bases outside the gene matches. The germline CDR1 and CDR2 sequences are SGHRS and YFSETQ. CDR3 size: 15 residues. The CDR3 DNA sequence: TGCGCCAGCAGCTGGACTAGCGGTGGCACCGGGGAGCTGTTTTTT. It codes for CASSWTSGGTGELFF.

The CDR3: CASSHRQGGNEKLFF. CDR3 sequence (DNA): TGTGCCAGCAGTCACAGACAGGGTGGTAATGAAAAACTGTTTTTT. The V and J genes are TRBV27 and TRBJ1-4, with 7 bases identical to TRBD1. CDR3 length: 15 residues. Germline V gives CDR1 MNHEY, CDR2 SMNVEV (reference sequence). With V trimmed by 5 bases and J by 4 bases, 7 bases remained unmatched.

The chain is built from TRBV9 and TRBJ2-3; tentative D call: TRBD1 (5 bases). With 0 bases removed from V and 6 bases from J, the gap between germline ends came to 17 bases. CDR3 length equals 16 residues. The germline gives CDR1 SGDLS, CDR2 YYNGEE. The chain's CDR3 is CASSVASDTPRDTQYF. The CDR3 coding sequence is TGTGCCAGCAGCGTAGCTTCGGACACCCCCCGGGATACGCAGTATTTT.

The V gene is TRBV27, the J gene TRBJ2-7; no reliable D call. The CDR3 is 13 residues long. The V end was cut by 4 bases, the J end by 3 bases, with 10 bases between. Looked up from germline, CDR1 is MNHEY and CDR2 is SMNVEV (reference sequence). The CDR3 DNA follows: TGTGCCAGCAGTTCTACAGACTTCTACGAGCAGTACTTC. It codes for CASSSTDFYEQYF.

Note on this clone: Different DNA sequences within this sample yield the same CDR3. The V gene is TRBV6-5, the J gene TRBJ2-2, with a weak D call TRBD2 (5 bases). The CDR3 length is 14 residues. Germline loops: CDR1 MNHEY, CDR2 SVGAGI. Trimming stripped 2 bases from V and 1 base from J, with 5 bases between. For the CDR3, the DNA is TGTGCCAGCAGTTACGGACTGAACACCGGGGAGCTGTTTTTT. Amino acid sequence: CASSYGLNTGELFF.